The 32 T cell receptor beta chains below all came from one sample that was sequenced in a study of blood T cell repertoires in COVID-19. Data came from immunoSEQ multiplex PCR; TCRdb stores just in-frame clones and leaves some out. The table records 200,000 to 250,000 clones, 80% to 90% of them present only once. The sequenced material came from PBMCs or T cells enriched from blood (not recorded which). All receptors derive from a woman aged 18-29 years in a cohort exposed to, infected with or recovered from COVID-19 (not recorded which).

CDR3 region: CASSERDRIEAFF. The CDR3 DNA reads as TGTGCCAGCAGTGAACGGGACAGGATTGAAGCTTTCTTT. J is TRBJ1-1 and V is TRBV25-1, with 8 bases fitting TRBD1. Germline trimming cut 2 bases from V and 7 bases from J; bases unmatched to any gene: 3. Germline values: CDR1 MGHDK, CDR2 SYGVNS. The CDR3 runs 13 residues. The full variable domain, in which reference TRBV25-1 and TRBJ1-1 provide the parts outside the CDR3, is EADIYQTPRYLVIGTGKKITLECSQTMGHDKMYWYQQDPGMELHLIHYSYGVNSTEKGDLSSESTVSRIRTEHFPLTLESARPSHTSQYLCASSERDRIEAFFGQGTRLTVV.

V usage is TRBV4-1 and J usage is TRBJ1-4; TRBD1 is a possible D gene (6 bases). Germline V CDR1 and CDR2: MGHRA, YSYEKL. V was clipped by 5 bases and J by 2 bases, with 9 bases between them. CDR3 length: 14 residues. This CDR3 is CASSLTGTNEKLFF. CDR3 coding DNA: TGCGCCAGCAGCTTAACAGGGACTAATGAAAAACTGTTTTTT.

The CDR3 spells CASSSRVWADTQYF. DNA of the CDR3: TGTGCCAGCAGCTCCAGGGTCTGGGCAGATACGCAGTATTTT. V and J are TRBV28 and TRBJ2-3, with D perhaps TRBD1 (5 bases). CDR3 size: 14 residues. Germline V CDR1 and CDR2: MDHEN, SYDVKM. V was cut by 6 bases and J by 4 bases, with 14 bases left in between.

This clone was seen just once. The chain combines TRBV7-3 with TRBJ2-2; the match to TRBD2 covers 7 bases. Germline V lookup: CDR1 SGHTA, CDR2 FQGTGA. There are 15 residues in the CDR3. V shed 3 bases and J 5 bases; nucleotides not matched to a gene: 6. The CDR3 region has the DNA TGTGCCAGCAGCTTGGCGGGAGAGAGGACCGGGGAGCTGTTTTTT. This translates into CASSLAGERTGELFF.

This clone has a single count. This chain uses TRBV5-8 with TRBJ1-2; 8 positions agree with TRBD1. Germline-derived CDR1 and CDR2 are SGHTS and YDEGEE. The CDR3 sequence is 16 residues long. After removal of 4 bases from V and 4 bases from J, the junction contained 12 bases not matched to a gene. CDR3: CASSPTGQGFAYGYTF. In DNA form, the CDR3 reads TGTGCCAGCAGCCCCACCGGACAGGGTTTCGCCTATGGCTACACCTTC.

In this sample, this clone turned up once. The CDR3 protein is CASSFGQGFEQYF. The CDR3 DNA sequence: TGCGCCAGCAGCTTTGGACAGGGTTTCGAGCAGTACTTC. J is TRBJ2-7 and V is TRBV5-1; 8 nucleotides align to TRBD1. J was trimmed by 6 bases and V by 2 bases; bases with no gene match: 4. Germline loops: CDR1 SGHRS, CDR2 YFSETQ. The CDR3 consists of 13 residues.

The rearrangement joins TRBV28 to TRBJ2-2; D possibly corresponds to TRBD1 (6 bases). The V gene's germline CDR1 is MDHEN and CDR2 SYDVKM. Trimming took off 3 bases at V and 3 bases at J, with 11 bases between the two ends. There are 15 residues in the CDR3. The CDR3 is CASSFWGQYTGELFF. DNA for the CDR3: TGTGCCAGCAGTTTTTGGGGGCAGTACACCGGGGAGCTGTTTTTT.

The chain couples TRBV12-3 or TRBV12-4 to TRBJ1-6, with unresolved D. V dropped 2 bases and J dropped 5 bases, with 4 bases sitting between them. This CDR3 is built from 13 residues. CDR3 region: CASSLTDNSPLHF. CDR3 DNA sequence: TGTGCCAGCAGTTTAACGGATAATTCACCCCTCCACTTT.

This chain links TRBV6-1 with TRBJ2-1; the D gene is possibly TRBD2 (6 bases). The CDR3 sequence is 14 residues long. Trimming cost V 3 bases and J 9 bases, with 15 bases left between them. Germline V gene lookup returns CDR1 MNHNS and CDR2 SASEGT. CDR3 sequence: CASSEAGRGGEQFF. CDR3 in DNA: TGTGCCAGCAGTGAGGCGGGAAGGGGCGGTGAGCAGTTCTTC.

The CDR3 here is CASSVPGLAGKGTDTQYF. CDR3 bases: TGTGCCAGCAGCGTACCGGGACTAGCGGGAAAGGGGACAGATACGCAGTATTTT. This chain links TRBV7-9 with TRBJ2-3; 13 nucleotides align to TRBD2. The trim removed 5 bases at V and 3 bases at J, leaving 11 bases unmatched. The CDR3 consists of 18 residues. Germline V lookup: CDR1 SEHNR, CDR2 FQNEAQ (reference sequence).

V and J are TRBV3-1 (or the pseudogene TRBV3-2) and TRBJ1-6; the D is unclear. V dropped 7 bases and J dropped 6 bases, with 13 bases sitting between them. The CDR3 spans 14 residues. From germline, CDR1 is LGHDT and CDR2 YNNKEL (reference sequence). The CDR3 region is CASNFRDSNSPLHF. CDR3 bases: TGTGCCAGCAACTTCCGGGATTCTAATTCACCCCTCCACTTT.

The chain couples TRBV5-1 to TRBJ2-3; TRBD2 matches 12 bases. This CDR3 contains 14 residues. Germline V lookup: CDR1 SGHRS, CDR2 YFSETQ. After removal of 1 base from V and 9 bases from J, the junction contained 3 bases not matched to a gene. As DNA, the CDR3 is TGCGCCAGCAGCTTGCTAGCGGGGGGGTCAACGCAGTATTTT. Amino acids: CASSLLAGGSTQYF.

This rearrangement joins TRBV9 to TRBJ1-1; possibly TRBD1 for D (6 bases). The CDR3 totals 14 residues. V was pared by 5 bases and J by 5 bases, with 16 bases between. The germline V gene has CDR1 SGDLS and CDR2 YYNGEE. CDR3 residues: CASRAGASGTEAFF. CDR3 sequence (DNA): TGTGCCAGCAGAGCGGGGGCCAGTGGGACTGAAGCTTTCTTT.

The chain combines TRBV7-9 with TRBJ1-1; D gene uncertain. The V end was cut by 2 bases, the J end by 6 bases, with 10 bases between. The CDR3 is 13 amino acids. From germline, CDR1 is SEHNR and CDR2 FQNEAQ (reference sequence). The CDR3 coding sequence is TGTGCCAGCAGCTTAACCCCAGACTCTGAAGCTTTCTTT. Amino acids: CASSLTPDSEAFF.

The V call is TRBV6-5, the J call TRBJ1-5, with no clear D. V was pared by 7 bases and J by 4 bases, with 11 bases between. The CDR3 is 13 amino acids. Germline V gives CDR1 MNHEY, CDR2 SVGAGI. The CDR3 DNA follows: TGTGCCAGCATGTTTACTGCAAATCAGCCCCAGCATTTT. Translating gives CASMFTANQPQHF.

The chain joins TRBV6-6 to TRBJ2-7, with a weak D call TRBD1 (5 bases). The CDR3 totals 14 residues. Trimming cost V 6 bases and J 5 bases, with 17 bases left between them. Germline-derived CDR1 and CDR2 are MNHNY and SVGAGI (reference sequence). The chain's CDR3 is CASSFIGEVDEQYF. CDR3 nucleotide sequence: TGTGCCAGCAGCTTTATAGGGGAAGTTGACGAGCAGTACTTC.

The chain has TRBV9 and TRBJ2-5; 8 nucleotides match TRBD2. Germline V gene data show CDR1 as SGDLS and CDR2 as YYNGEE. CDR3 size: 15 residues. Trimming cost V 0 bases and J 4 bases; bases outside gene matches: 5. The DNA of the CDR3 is TGTGCCAGCAGCGTAGCCGGGGGGGCGACAGAGACCCAGTACTTC. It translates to CASSVAGGATETQYF.

CDR3 loop: CASSSPTSGNNEQFF. CDR3 in DNA: TGTGCCAGCAGCTCACCGACTAGCGGTAACAATGAGCAGTTCTTC. This chain connects TRBV5-5 to TRBJ2-1; 9 nucleotides line up with TRBD2. Trimming removed 3 bases from V and 5 bases from J; junction bases left unmatched: 6. This CDR3 spans 15 amino acids. CDR1 and CDR2 from the germline V gene are SGHKS and YYEKEE (reference sequence).

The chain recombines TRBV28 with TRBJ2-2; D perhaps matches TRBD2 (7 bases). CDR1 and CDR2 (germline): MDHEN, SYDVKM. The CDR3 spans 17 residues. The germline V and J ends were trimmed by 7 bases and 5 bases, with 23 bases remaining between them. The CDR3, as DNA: TGTGCCAGCACCCATCGGTGGGGGGGCATTGGGACCGGGGAGCTGTTTTTT. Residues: CASTHRWGGIGTGELFF.

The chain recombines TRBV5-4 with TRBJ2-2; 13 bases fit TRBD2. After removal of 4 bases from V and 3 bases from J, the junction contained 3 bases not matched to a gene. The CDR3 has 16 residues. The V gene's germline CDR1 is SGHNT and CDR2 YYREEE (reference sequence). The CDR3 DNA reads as TGTGCCAGCAGCCCTGGACTAGCGGGGGACACCGGGGAGCTGTTTTTT. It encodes CASSPGLAGDTGELFF.

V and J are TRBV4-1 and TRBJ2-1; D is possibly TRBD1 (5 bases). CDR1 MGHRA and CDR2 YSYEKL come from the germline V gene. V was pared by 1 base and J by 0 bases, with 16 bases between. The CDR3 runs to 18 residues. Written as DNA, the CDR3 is TGCGCCAGCAGCCAAGGCGACCCACAGGATAGCTCCTACAATGAGCAGTTCTTC. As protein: CASSQGDPQDSSYNEQFF.

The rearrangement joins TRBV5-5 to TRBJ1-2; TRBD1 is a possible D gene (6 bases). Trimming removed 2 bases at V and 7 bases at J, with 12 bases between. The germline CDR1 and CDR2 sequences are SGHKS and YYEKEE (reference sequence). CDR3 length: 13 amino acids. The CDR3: CASSFSGVSGYTF. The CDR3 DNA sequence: TGTGCCAGCAGCTTCTCAGGGGTGAGTGGCTACACCTTC.

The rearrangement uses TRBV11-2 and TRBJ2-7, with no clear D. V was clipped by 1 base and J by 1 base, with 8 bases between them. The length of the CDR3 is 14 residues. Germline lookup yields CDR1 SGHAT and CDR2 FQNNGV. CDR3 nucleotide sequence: TGTGCCAGCAGCTTAGGGAGCAGTTCCTACGAGCAGTACTTC. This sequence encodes CASSLGSSSYEQYF.

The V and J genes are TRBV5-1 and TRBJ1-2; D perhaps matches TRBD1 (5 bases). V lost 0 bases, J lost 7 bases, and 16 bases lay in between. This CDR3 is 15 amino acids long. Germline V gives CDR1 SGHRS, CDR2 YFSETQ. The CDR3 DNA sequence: TGCGCCAGCAGCTTGGCCGGTGCGCAGGGTCGTGGCTACACCTTC. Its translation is CASSLAGAQGRGYTF.

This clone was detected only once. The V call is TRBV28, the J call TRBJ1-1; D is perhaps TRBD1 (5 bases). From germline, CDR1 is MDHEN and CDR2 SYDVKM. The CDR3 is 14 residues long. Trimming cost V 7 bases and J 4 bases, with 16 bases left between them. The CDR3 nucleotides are TGTGCCAGCACCTTGGGGGGGGGAGGCACTGAAGCTTTCTTT. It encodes CASTLGGGGTEAFF.

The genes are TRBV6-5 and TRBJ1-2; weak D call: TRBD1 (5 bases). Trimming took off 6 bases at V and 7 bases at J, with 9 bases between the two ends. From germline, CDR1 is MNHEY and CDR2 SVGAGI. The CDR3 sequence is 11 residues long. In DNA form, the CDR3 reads TGTGCCAGCAGCTCCGGGGGTGGCTACACCTTC. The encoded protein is CASSSGGGYTF.

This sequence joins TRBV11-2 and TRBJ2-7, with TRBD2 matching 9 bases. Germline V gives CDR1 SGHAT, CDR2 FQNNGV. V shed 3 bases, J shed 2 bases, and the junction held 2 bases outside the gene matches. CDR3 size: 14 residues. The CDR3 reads CASSFGLAPYEQYF. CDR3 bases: TGTGCCAGCAGCTTCGGACTAGCGCCCTACGAGCAGTACTTC.

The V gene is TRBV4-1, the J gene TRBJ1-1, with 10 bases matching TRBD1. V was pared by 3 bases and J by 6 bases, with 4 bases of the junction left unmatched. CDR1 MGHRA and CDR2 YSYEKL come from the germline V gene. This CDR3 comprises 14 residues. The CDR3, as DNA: TGCGCCAGCAGCCAGACAGGGGGCTCATCTGAAGCTTTCTTT. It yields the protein CASSQTGGSSEAFF.

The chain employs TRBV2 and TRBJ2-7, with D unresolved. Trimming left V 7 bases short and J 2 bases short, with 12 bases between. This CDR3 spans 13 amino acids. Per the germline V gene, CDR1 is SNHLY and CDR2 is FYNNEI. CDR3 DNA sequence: TGTGCCAGCAACGACTTTGTAACCTACGAGCAGTACTTC. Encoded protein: CASNDFVTYEQYF.

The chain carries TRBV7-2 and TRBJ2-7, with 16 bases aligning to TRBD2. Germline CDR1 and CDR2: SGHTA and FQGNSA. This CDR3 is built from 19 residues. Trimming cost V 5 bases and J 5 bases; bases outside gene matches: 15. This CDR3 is CASSLYAPGLAGGPHEQYF. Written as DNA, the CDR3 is TGTGCCAGCAGCCTCTACGCCCCGGGACTAGCGGGAGGGCCCCACGAGCAGTACTTC.

The CDR3 region has the DNA TGTGCCAGTAGTATTTCTCTGGGAGGGGAAAGGGTTGGTCAGCCCCAGCATTTT. Translated: CASSISLGGERVGQPQHF. This rearrangement joins TRBV19 to TRBJ1-5; tentatively, D is TRBD1 (5 bases). V was trimmed by 3 bases and J by 6 bases, leaving 24 bases between them. Germline V gene data show CDR1 as LNHDA and CDR2 as SQIVND (reference sequence). The CDR3 contains 18 residues. Together with reference TRBV19 and TRBJ1-5, the CDR3 gives the full variable domain: DGGITQSPKYLFRKEGQNVTLSCEQNLNHDAMYWYRQDPGQGLRLIYYSQIVNDFQKGDIAEGYSVSREKKESFPLTVTSAQKNPTAFYLCASSISLGGERVGQPQHFGDGTRLSIL.

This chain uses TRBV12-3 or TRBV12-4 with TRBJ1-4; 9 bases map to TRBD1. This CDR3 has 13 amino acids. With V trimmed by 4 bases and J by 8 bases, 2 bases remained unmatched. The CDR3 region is CASSSTGGEKLFF. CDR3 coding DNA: TGTGCCAGCAGTTCGACAGGGGGAGAAAAACTGTTTTTT.